This paragraph reports one T cell receptor (beta chain). At least ten counts were recorded for this clone. Its antigen specificity is not known. The record has no base qualities; no much larger clone is one base away. No patient had received any treatment before thyroid surgery. Using T-cell receptor beta sequencing, the researchers looked back retrospectively at clinical samples from patients, gathered between about 2012 and 2018. The germline V gene specifies SGHRS as CDR1 and YFSETQ as CDR2. CDR3 length: 16 amino acids, cysteine to phenylalanine. Of the read, only the CDR3 DNA is kept; its 48 bases are in frame from base 1. The junction shows trimming of 4 bases on V and 7 bases on J, and the gene matches do not reach 9 bases of it. These data originate in a study of metastatic and nonmetastatic thyroid tumors (dated by TCRdb to the early 2020s). General notes on the study: Repertoires were compared across peripheral blood and tumor or nodule tissue samples from malignant and benign thyroid patients. Overall results and qualifications from the work: TCR beta diversity was reported as significantly higher in malignant tumors than in benign nodules, in both blood and tumor samples.

Libraries were built with PCR. Instrument on record: Illumina HiSeq 4000. High-throughput sequencing was used to profile the CDR3 region of the TCR beta-chain in every patient. The authors' pipeline ran thus. CDR3 differences across clinicopathological groups were used to build a classifier for discriminating distant-metastatic papillary thyroid cancer patients. The Shannon index was used to measure repertoire diversity, and the Morisita-Horn index was used to measure how similar tumor and blood repertoires were. TCRdb took the public reads, trimmed them with fastp at Q25, ran MiXCR for clone calling and kept in-frame beta chains. Here the V and J calls rest on TCRdb's processing, not on the authors' analysis. This sample gives approximately 21,000 clones in total; 27% of them show up just once. Roughly 6.4% of the sample is held by the ten biggest clonotypes.

The chain joins TRBV5-1 to TRBJ1-6; TRBD1 agrees with 9 junctional bases. The specimen sequenced was blood. The TCR comes from a female donor with papillary thyroid cancer or a benign thyroid nodule (not recorded which). Some clones in this sample may be carry-over from other donors' samples. The DNA sequence is TGCGCCAGCAGCACCCACGGACAGGGGCAAAATTCACCCCTCCACTTT. The translation is CASSTHGQGQNSPLHF.